The 26 T cell receptor beta chains listed next were all sequenced from one sample in a study of blood T cell repertoires in COVID-19. Libraries were prepared by immunoSEQ multiplex PCR; TCRdb keeps only in-frame clonotypes and omits some of them. Here the sample spans more than 200,000 clones, over 85% being singletons. The specimen sequenced was PBMCs or T cells enriched from blood (not recorded which). These receptors were collected from a woman younger than 45 with acute COVID-19.

DNA for the CDR3: TGTGCCAGCAGTGAATCCCCATGGACTGTGGGGGGCTACACCTTC. It translates to CASSESPWTVGGYTF. The chain carries TRBV6-1 and TRBJ1-2, with D unclear. The CDR3 extends over 15 amino acids. The ends were cut back, 2 bases at V and 8 bases at J, with 18 bases in the middle. Germline V gene data show CDR1 as MNHNS and CDR2 as SASEGT.

J is TRBJ2-3 and V is TRBV9; 7 bases fit TRBD2. The V segment lost 4 bases and the J segment 6 bases; nucleotides outside the gene matches: 11. The CDR3 covers 15 residues. Germline V gene lookup returns CDR1 SGDLS and CDR2 YYNGEE. This chain's CDR3 is CASSPRWGGVDTQYF. The CDR3 coding sequence is TGTGCCAGCAGCCCTCGGTGGGGGGGGGTTGATACGCAGTATTTT.

The chain combines TRBV10-2 with TRBJ2-5, with TRBD2 as a possible D gene (6 bases). The CDR3 has 15 residues. V was pared by 1 base and J by 1 base, with 10 bases between. Germline-derived CDR1 and CDR2 are WSHSY and SAAADI. Here the CDR3 reads CASSEFREAQETQYF. The CDR3 bases are TGCGCCAGCAGTGAGTTCAGGGAGGCCCAAGAGACCCAGTACTTC.

The chain recombines TRBV7-8 with TRBJ1-1; D remains ambiguous. The CDR3 is made up of 13 amino acids. V lost 3 bases and J 1 base, leaving 6 bases between the germline ends. In germline, CDR1 is SGHVS, CDR2 FQNEAQ. The CDR3 loop reads CASSLPGNTEAFF. CDR3 in DNA: TGTGCCAGCAGCTTGCCGGGGAACACTGAAGCTTTCTTT.

The count of this clone is one. This chain connects TRBV28 to TRBJ2-2; 10 bases align to TRBD2. The ends lost 4 bases at V and 7 bases at J; junction bases unmatched: 6. This CDR3 comprises 15 residues. Germline assignment: CDR1 MDHEN and CDR2 SYDVKM. As DNA, the CDR3 is TGTGCCAGCAGTTACCAGCGGGGGGGTGTCGGGGAGCTGTTTTTT. Amino acids: CASSYQRGGVGELFF.

The chain uses TRBV2 and TRBJ1-3, with D possibly TRBD1 on 5 matching bases. V gave up 2 bases and J gave up 3 bases, with 11 bases separating them. The CDR3 extends over 15 amino acids. The germline gives CDR1 SNHLY, CDR2 FYNNEI. CDR3 DNA: TGTGCCAGCAGTGAACAGGGTTTAGGTGGAAACACCATATATTTT. Translating gives CASSEQGLGGNTIYF. The variable domain in full, completed from reference TRBV2 and TRBJ1-3, reads EPEVTQTPSHQVTQMGQEVILRCVPISNHLYFYWYRQILGQKVEFLVSFYNNEISEKSEIFDDQFSVERPDGSNFTLKIRSTKLEDSAMYFCASSEQGLGGNTIYFGEGSWLTVV.

The genes are TRBV19 and TRBJ1-2; 7 positions agree with TRBD1. The germline V gene has CDR1 LNHDA and CDR2 SQIVND (reference sequence). V was pared by 6 bases and J by 2 bases, with 9 bases of the junction left unmatched. The CDR3 loop spans 15 amino acids. The CDR3, as DNA: TGTGCCAGTAGATGGGACAGTTCCGTCAACTATGGCTACACCTTC. Translation: CASRWDSSVNYGYTF.

In DNA, the CDR3 is TGTGCCAGCAGCGTTCAGGCAGATAGCACAGATACGCAGTATTTT. It is translated as CASSVQADSTDTQYF. This chain connects TRBV9 to TRBJ2-3; D is unresolved. The CDR3 extends over 15 amino acids. V shed 2 bases and J shed 0 bases, with 10 bases lying between them. Germline CDR1 is SGDLS and CDR2 is YYNGEE.

This sequence joins TRBV5-1 and TRBJ1-5; 8 bases match TRBD1. CDR3 length equals 15 residues. Germline V gene data show CDR1 as SGHRS and CDR2 as YFSETQ. V shed 0 bases, J shed 5 bases, and the junction held 4 bases outside the gene matches. CDR3 amino acids: CASSLGGQGYQPQHF. The CDR3 DNA reads TGCGCCAGCAGCTTGGGAGGACAGGGATATCAGCCCCAGCATTTT.

Turning to this clone: One end of the junction does not line up with germline, which may come from a read error. The chain couples TRBV6-5 to TRBJ1-1; a possible D gene is TRBD1 (5 bases). The CDR3 runs 15 residues. Germline lookup yields CDR1 MNHEY and CDR2 SVGAGI. Written as DNA, the CDR3 is TGTGCCACCAGTCTCAGCGGGGGGGGAAACACTGAAGCTTTCTTT. The encoded protein is CATSLSGGGNTEAFF.

This chain joins TRBV6-4 and TRBJ1-6; TRBD1 agrees at 7 bases. With V trimmed by 8 bases and J by 8 bases, 12 bases remained unmatched. Germline V gives CDR1 MRHNA, CDR2 SNTAGT. This CDR3 contains 15 residues. The CDR3 DNA follows: TGTGCCAGCGCTGTCCTGACAGGGCCACATTCACCCCTCCACTTT. Its protein product is CASAVLTGPHSPLHF.

This chain joins TRBV7-3 and TRBJ2-2; no reliable D call. V was trimmed by 1 base and J by 8 bases, leaving 11 bases between them. This CDR3 region has 14 residues. Germline CDR1 and CDR2: SGHTA and FQGTGA. The CDR3 here is CASSLIPEVGELFF. DNA of the CDR3: TGTGCCAGCAGCTTAATCCCCGAGGTGGGGGAGCTGTTTTTT.

The chain recombines TRBV5-1 with TRBJ2-2; D is unresolved. The V and J ends lost 4 bases and 5 bases respectively, with 9 bases between them. Germline CDR1 SGHRS, CDR2 YFSETQ. This CDR3 comprises 13 residues. The CDR3 region is CASSVGRTGELFF. For the CDR3, the DNA is TGCGCCAGCAGCGTTGGTAGAACCGGGGAGCTGTTTTTT.

The V gene is TRBV6-6, the J gene TRBJ1-5, with 9 nucleotides matching TRBD1. CDR3 size: 17 residues. Trimming cost V 5 bases and J 6 bases; bases outside gene matches: 14. Germline loops: CDR1 MNHNY, CDR2 SVGAGI (reference sequence). CDR3 loop: CASSHKTGQGGRQPQHF. The CDR3 DNA reads TGTGCCAGCAGTCATAAGACGGGACAGGGAGGGCGTCAGCCCCAGCATTTT.

V usage is TRBV7-8 and J usage is TRBJ2-5, with D tentatively TRBD1 (6 bases). The CDR3 runs to 14 residues. The V gene's germline CDR1 is SGHVS and CDR2 FQNEAQ. The V gene lost 3 bases and the J gene lost 5 bases, with 13 bases spanning the gap. CDR3 nucleotide sequence: TGTGCCAGCAGCTTCGTAACAGGGAGTGAGACCCAGTACTTC. Protein product: CASSFVTGSETQYF.

CDR3 in DNA: TGCAGTGCTAGTGTTCCGGACAGGCCAGGGACCCAGTACTTC. It codes for CSASVPDRPGTQYF. V gene TRBV20-1 combines with J gene TRBJ2-5; 7 bases fit TRBD1. CDR1 DFQATT and CDR2 SNEGSKA come from the germline V gene (reference sequence). The CDR3 is made up of 14 amino acids. Trimming cost V 3 bases and J 7 bases; bases outside gene matches: 11.

This rearrangement joins TRBV24-1 to TRBJ2-3; 10 positions match TRBD2. Per germline, CDR1 KGHDR and CDR2 SFDVKD. CDR3 length equals 18 residues. V lost 1 base, J lost 4 bases, and 10 bases stayed unmatched. This chain's CDR3 is CATSDFRSSAGGPDTQYF. The CDR3 DNA follows: TGTGCCACCAGTGATTTTAGGAGTTCAGCGGGGGGGCCAGATACGCAGTATTTT.

The J gene is TRBJ1-5, the V gene TRBV18; D not resolved. The CDR3 has 16 residues. Trimming removed 6 bases at V and 0 bases at J, with 15 bases between. Per germline, CDR1 KGHSH and CDR2 LQKENI. The CDR3 spells CASSQEVLDSNQPQHF. The DNA of the CDR3 is TGTGCCAGCTCCCAGGAGGTTCTGGATAGCAATCAGCCCCAGCATTTT.

The chain has TRBV19 and TRBJ1-2; D is undetermined. V dropped 5 bases and J dropped 8 bases, with 9 bases sitting between them. The germline V gene encodes CDR1 LNHDA and CDR2 SQIVND (reference sequence). The CDR3 spans 11 residues. CDR3 nucleotides: TGTGCCAGTAGTGCCTCGAGAGGCTACACCTTC. This encodes CASSASRGYTF. Full variable domain (remainder filled in from reference TRBV19 and TRBJ1-2): DGGITQSPKYLFRKEGQNVTLSCEQNLNHDAMYWYRQDPGQGLRLIYYSQIVNDFQKGDIAEGYSVSREKKESFPLTVTSAQKNPTAFYLCASSASRGYTFGSGTRLTVV.

The chain couples TRBV6-2 or TRBV6-3 to TRBJ2-7, with 8 bases identical to TRBD2. The germline V gene has CDR1 MNHEY and CDR2 SVGEGT. The CDR3 covers 15 residues. The J segment lost 4 bases and the V segment lost 3 bases, leaving 8 bases of the junction unmatched. This CDR3 reads CASSYHRGGRYEQYF. CDR3 coding DNA: TGTGCCAGCAGTTATCACCGGGGGGGCAGGTACGAGCAGTACTTC.

The chain carries TRBV6-2 or TRBV6-3 and TRBJ2-1; perhaps TRBD2 as D (5 bases). V was pared by 2 bases and J by 5 bases, with 13 bases between. This CDR3 is built from 15 residues. Germline assignment: CDR1 MNHEY and CDR2 SVGEGT. CDR3: CASSYERLTNNEQFF. The CDR3 nucleotides read TGTGCCAGCAGTTACGAGAGACTAACAAACAATGAGCAGTTCTTC.

The rearrangement uses TRBV7-8 and TRBJ2-2; 14 bases agree with TRBD2. The CDR3 is made up of 18 amino acids. Per germline, CDR1 SGHVS and CDR2 FQNEAQ. The junction had 11 bases not matched to a gene; V was cut back by 5 bases and J by 6 bases. CDR3 region: CASSLPPRLAGGPGELFF. The CDR3 nucleotides are TGTGCCAGCAGCCTTCCCCCCCGACTAGCGGGGGGGCCCGGGGAGCTGTTTTTT. The full variable domain, rest sourced from reference TRBV7-8 and TRBJ2-2, is GAGVSQSPRYKVAKRGQDVALRCDPISGHVSLFWYQQALGQGPEFLTYFQNEAQLDKSGLPSDRFFAERPEGSVSTLKIQRTQQEDSAVYLCASSLPPRLAGGPGELFFGEGSRLTVL.

The chain uses TRBV2 and TRBJ2-3; a possible D gene is TRBD1 (6 bases). The CDR3 runs to 13 residues. Trimming stripped 6 bases from V and 6 bases from J, with 13 bases between. Germline-derived CDR1 and CDR2 are SNHLY and FYNNEI. CDR3 residues: CASSDRTGDTQYF. As DNA, the CDR3 is TGTGCCAGCAGCGATAGAACAGGGGATACGCAGTATTTT.

This clone has only a few counts. J is TRBJ1-3 and V is TRBV11-2; D not resolved. The germline V and J ends were trimmed by 5 bases and 6 bases, with 5 bases remaining between them. Germline values: CDR1 SGHAT, CDR2 FQNNGV. This CDR3 has 11 amino acids. CDR3: CASSAKNTIYF. CDR3 in DNA: TGTGCCAGCAGCGCTAAAAACACCATATATTTT.

This clone was seen only once. The rearrangement links TRBV18 to TRBJ2-5, with 7 bases matching TRBD1. The CDR3 runs to 15 residues. Trimming took 3 bases from V and 4 from J; bases not matched to a gene: 8. CDR1 is KGHSH and CDR2 is LQKENI in the germline V gene. Written as DNA, the CDR3 is TGTGCCAGCTCACCGATCGACAGGGACCGAGAGACCCAGTACTTC. This codes for CASSPIDRDRETQYF. The whole variable domain, filled in from reference TRBV18 and TRBJ2-5, reads NAGVMQNPRHLVRRRGQEARLRCSPMKGHSHVYWYRQLPEEGLKFMVYLQKENIIDESGMPKERFSAEFPKEGPSILRIQQVVRGDSAAYFCASSPIDRDRETQYFGPGTRLLVL.

Here the CDR3 reads CASRNRVGETQYF. The CDR3 DNA is TGTGCCAGCAGGAACAGGGTCGGAGAGACCCAGTACTTC. The gene calls are TRBV6-5 and TRBJ2-5, with D tentatively TRBD1 (6 bases). The CDR3 extends over 13 amino acids. Trimming removed 6 bases from V and 4 bases from J, with 12 bases in between. The germline V gene has CDR1 MNHEY and CDR2 SVGAGI.